These T cell receptor beta chains were read from a single sample in a study of radiotherapy plus CTLA-4 blockade in lung cancer. Profiling relied on immunoSEQ multiplex PCR, and the TCRdb table lists in-frame clones only, not all of them. The sample holds around 99,000 clones; approximately 86% are singletons and the top ten take 4.9%. Here the sequenced sample was peripheral blood, taken from a patient treated with radiotherapy plus ipilimumab. The receptors shown here come from a human donor with non-small cell lung cancer that progressed on radiotherapy plus ipilimumab. Each CDR3 is given with its conserved first and last residue.

v_gene	len	j_gene	CDR3aa
TRBV10-2	12	TRBJ1-2	CASSPSGAGYTF
TRBV18	13	TRBJ1-4	CASSPTGIEKLFF
TRBV6-5	14	TRBJ1-2	CASRPGQGRPGYTF
TRBV28	16	TRBJ2-1	CASSQPREARGNEQFF
TRBV7-8	15	TRBJ1-3	CASSSPGASGNTIYF
TRBV2	14	TRBJ2-2	CASRGDSIPGELFF
TRBV11-3	14	TRBJ1-1	CASSKDRGLTEAFF
TRBV7-8	13	TRBJ2-5	CASSSRGKETQYF
TRBV30	13	TRBJ1-4	CARQGATNEKLFF
TRBV9	15	TRBJ1-2	CASSKQGSLFYGYTF
TRBV7-9	14	TRBJ2-7	CASSPGLDSYEQYF
TRBV25-1	17	TRBJ2-1	CASSRQMTSGSYNEQFF
TRBV25-1	15	TRBJ2-7	CASSAPKGRIYEQYF
TRBV13	14	TRBJ2-4	CASSRGGIENIQYF